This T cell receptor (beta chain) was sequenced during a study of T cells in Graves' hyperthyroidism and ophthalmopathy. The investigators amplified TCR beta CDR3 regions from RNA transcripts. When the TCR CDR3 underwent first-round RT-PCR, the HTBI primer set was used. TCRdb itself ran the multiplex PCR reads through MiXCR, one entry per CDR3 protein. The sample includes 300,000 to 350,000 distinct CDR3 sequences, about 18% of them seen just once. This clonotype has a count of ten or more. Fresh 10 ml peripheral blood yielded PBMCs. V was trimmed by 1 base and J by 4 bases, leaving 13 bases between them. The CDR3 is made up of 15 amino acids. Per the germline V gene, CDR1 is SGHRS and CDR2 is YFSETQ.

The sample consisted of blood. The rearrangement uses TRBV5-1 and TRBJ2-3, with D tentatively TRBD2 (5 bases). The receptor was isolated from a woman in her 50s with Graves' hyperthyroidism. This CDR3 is CASSLFGEIPDTQYF. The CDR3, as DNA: TGCGCCAGCAGCTTGTTCGGGGAGATTCCAGATACGCAGTATTTT.